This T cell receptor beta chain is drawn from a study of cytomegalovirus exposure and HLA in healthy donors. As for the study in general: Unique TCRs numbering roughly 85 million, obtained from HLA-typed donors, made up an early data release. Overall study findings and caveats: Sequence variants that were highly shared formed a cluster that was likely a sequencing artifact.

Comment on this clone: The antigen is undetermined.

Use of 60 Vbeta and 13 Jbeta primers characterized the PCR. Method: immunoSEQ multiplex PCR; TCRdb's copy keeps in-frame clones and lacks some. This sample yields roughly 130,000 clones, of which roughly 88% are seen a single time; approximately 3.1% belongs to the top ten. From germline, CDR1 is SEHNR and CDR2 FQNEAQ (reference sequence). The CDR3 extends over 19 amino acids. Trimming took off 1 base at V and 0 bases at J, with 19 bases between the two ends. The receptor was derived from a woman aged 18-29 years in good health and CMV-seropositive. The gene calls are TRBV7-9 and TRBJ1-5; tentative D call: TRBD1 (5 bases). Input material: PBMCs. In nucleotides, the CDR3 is TGTGCCAGCAGCTTAGAGGACACCCTTAACGTGTATAGCAATCAGCCCCAGCATTTT. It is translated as CASSLEDTLNVYSNQPQHF.